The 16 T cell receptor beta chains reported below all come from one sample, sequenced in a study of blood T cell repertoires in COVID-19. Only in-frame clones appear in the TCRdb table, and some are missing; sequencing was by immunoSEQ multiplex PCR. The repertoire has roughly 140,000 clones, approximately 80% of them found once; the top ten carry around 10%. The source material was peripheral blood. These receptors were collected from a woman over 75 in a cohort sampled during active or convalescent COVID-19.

CDR3 protein: CASSQVQSQTGYTF. DNA of the CDR3: TGCGCCAGCAGCCAAGTACAATCTCAAACTGGCTACACCTTC. V and J are TRBV4-1 and TRBJ1-2, with no clear D. Trimming shortened V by 1 base and J by 7 bases, and 13 bases separated the two germline ends. CDR1 and CDR2 (germline): MGHRA, YSYEKL. CDR3 length: 14 amino acids.

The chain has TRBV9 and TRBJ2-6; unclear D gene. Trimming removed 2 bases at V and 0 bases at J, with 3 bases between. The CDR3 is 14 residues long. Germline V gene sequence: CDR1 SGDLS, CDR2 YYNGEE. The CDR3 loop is CASSVSSGANVLTF. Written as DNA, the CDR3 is TGTGCCAGCAGCGTTAGCTCTGGGGCCAACGTCCTGACTTTC.

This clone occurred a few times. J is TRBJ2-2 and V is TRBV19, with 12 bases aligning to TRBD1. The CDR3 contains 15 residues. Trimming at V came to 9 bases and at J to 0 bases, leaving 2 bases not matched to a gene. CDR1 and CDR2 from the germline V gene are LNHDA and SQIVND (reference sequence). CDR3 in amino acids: CASRDRGPNTGELFF. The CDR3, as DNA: TGTGCCAGCCGGGACAGGGGGCCGAACACCGGGGAGCTGTTTTTT.

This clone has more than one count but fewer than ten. The CDR3 DNA is TGTGCCAGCAGTGCAGGACAGGGCGGCGGGGAGCTGTTTTTT. Amino acid sequence: CASSAGQGGGELFF. This chain connects TRBV6-4 to TRBJ2-2; 8 bases line up with TRBD1. Germline CDR1 is MRHNA and CDR2 is SNTAGT. The CDR3 runs to 14 residues. Trimming cost V 4 bases and J 7 bases; bases outside gene matches: 5.

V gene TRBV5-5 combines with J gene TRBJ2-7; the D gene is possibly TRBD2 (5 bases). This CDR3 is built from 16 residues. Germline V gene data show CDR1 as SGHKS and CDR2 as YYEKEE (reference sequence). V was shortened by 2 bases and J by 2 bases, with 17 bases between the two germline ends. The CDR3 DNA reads TGTGCCAGCAGCTTCCATCCGGGAACCTCAACCTACGAGCAGTACGTC. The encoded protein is CASSFHPGTSTYEQYV.

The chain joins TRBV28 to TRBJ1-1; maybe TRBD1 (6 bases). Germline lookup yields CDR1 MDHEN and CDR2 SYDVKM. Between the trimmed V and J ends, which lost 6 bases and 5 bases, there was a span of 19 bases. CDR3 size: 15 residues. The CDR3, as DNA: TGTGCCAGCAGAACTAACTTCAGGGGTGTGACTGAAGCTTTCTTT. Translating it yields CASRTNFRGVTEAFF.

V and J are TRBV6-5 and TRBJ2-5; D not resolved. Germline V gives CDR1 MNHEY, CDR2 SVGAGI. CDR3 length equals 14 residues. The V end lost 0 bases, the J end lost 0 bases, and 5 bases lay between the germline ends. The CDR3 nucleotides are TGTGCCAGCAGTTACTCGAGCTACCAAGAGACCCAGTACTTC. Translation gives CASSYSSYQETQYF.

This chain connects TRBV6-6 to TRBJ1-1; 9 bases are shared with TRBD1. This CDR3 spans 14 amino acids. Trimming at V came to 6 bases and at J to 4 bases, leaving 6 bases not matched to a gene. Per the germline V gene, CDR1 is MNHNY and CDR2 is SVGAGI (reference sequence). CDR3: CASRTGTGRTEAFF. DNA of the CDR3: TGTGCCAGCAGGACCGGGACAGGGCGCACTGAAGCTTTCTTT.

CDR3 sequence reads: CASSLVGGTRETQYF. DNA of the CDR3: TGTGCCAGCAGCTTAGTTGGAGGGACGCGAGAGACCCAGTACTTC. The chain recombines TRBV7-6 with TRBJ2-5, with D possibly matching TRBD2 (6 bases). In germline, CDR1 is SGHVS, CDR2 FNYEAQ. With 1 base removed from V and 4 bases from J, the gap between germline ends came to 13 bases. This CDR3 region has 15 residues. Together with reference TRBV7-6 and TRBJ2-5, the CDR3 gives the full variable domain: GAGVSQSPRYKVTKRGQDVALRCDPISGHVSLYWYRQALGQGPEFLTYFNYEAQQDKSGLPNDRFSAERPEGSISTLTIQRTEQRDSAMYRCASSLVGGTRETQYFGPGTRLLVL.

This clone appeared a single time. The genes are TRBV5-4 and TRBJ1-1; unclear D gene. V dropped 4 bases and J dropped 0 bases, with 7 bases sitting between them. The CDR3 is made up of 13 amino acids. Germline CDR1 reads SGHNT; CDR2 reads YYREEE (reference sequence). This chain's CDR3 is CASSDQMNTEAFF. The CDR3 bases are TGTGCCAGCAGCGATCAGATGAACACTGAAGCTTTCTTT.

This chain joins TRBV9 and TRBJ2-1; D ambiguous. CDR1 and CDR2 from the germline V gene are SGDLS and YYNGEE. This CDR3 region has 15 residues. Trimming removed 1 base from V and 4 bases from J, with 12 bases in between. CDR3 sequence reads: CASSVKTDPYNEQFF. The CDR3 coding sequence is TGTGCCAGCAGCGTAAAAACAGACCCATACAATGAGCAGTTCTTC.

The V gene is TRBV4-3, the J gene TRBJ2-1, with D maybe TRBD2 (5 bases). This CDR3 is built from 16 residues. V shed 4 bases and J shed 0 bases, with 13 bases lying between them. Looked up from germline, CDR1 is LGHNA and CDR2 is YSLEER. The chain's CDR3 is CASSRRTVSSYNEQFF. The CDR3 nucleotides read TGCGCCAGCAGCCGACGGACTGTGAGCTCCTACAATGAGCAGTTCTTC.

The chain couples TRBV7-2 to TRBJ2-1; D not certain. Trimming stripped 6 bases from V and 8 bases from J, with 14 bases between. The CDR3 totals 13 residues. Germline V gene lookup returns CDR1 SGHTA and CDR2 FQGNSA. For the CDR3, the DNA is TGTGCCAGCAGTCTTACCTGGAGCGATGAGCAGTTCTTC. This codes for CASSLTWSDEQFF.

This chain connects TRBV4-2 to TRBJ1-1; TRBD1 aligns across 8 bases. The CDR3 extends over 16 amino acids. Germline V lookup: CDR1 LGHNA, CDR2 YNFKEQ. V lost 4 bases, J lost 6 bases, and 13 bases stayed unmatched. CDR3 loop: CASSPGTGPRWAEAFF. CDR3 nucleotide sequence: TGTGCCAGCAGCCCTGGGACAGGCCCCCGGTGGGCTGAAGCTTTCTTT.

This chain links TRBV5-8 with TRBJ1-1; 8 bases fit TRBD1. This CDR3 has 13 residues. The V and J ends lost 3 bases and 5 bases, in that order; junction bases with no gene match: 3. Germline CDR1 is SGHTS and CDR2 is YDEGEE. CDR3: CASSWTGTTEAFF. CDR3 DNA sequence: TGTGCCAGCAGCTGGACAGGGACTACTGAAGCTTTCTTT.

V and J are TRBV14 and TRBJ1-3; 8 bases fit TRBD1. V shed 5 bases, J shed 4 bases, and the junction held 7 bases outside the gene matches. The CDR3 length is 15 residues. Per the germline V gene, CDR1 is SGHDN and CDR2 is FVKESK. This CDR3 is CASSAQGARGNTIYF. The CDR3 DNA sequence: TGTGCCAGCAGCGCGCAGGGGGCTCGAGGAAACACCATATATTTT.